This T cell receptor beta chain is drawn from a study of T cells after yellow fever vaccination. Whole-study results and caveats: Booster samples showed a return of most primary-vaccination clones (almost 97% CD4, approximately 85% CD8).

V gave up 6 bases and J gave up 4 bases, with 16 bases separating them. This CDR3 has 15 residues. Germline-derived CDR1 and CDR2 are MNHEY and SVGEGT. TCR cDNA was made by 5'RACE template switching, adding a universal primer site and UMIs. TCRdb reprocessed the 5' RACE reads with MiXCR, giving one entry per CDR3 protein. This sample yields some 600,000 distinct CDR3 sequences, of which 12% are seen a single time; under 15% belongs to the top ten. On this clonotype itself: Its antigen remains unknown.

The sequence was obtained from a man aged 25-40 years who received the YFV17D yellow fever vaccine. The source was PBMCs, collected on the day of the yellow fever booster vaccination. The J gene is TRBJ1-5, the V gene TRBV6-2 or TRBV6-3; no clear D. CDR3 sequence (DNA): TGTGCCAGCAGGGACCACTTAGGCCAAAATCAGCCCCAGCATTTT. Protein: CASRDHLGQNQPQHF.